The clone carrying this TCR beta chain was seen many times. Its antigen is unidentified. The data belong to a study of breast tumors, draining lymph nodes, adjacent tissues. Whole-study results and caveats: Data only fit, rather than demonstrated, lymph node origin of most tumor T cells. Findings are consistent with lymph node origin and intratumoral expansion of most tumor T cells. Compared with basal-like, luminal-like tumors shared significantly more repertoire with nontumor tissue. Compared with lymph nodes, tumors were less diverse; compared with nontumor tissue, more.

This CDR3 spans 14 amino acids. Germline V gives CDR1 MNHNS, CDR2 SASEGT. The V and J ends lost 5 bases and 2 bases respectively, with 9 bases between them. Samples came from axillary lymph nodes draining the breast cancer. In TCRdb, the multiplex PCR reads were re-called with MiXCR into one record per CDR3 protein. Seen here are some 130,000 distinct CDR3 sequences, about 20% observed once, and the top ten hold roughly 3.5%. This chain connects TRBV6-1 to TRBJ2-2; no clear D gene. The sequence was obtained from a female donor with breast cancer. Some clones in this sample may be carry-over from other donors' samples. The sample taken for sequencing was axillary lymph node tissue. The CDR3 is CASSWKRNTGELFF. CDR3 nucleotides: TGTGCCAGCAGTTGGAAACGAAACACCGGGGAGCTGTTTTTT.